This entry features one TCR beta chain sequence. The CDR3 has 13 amino acids. CDR1 and CDR2 from the germline V gene are LNHDA and SQIVND (reference sequence). The V gene lost 7 bases and the J gene lost 1 base, with 10 bases spanning the gap. These data are taken from a study of blood T cell repertoires in COVID-19. In the study overall: Italy, Spain and the United States were the sources of the convalescent and acute COVID-19 samples.

Assay: immunoSEQ multiplex PCR; the TCRdb copy retains only in-frame clones and omits some. The table shows about 130,000 clones, with 86% occurring only once. The chain employs TRBV19 and TRBJ1-1, with D maybe TRBD1 (5 bases). Sequenced material: peripheral blood. This receptor was taken from a woman in her 70s with COVID-19, enrolled during active disease. DNA for the CDR3: TGTGCCAGTAACCCGACAGAGAACACTGAAGCTTTCTTT. It is translated as CASNPTENTEAFF.